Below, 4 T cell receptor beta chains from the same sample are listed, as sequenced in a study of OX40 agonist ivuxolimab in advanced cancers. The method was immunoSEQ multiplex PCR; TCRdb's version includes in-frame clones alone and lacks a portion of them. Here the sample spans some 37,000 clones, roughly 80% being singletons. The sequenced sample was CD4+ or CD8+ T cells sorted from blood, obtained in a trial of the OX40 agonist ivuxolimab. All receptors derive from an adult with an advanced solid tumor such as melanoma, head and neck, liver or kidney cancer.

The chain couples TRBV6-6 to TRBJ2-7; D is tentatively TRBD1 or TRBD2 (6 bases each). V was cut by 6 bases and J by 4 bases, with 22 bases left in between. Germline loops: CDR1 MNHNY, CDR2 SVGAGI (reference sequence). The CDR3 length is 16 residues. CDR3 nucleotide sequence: TGTGCCAGCAGCTATTTAGGAGGGGGAACTTTTTACGAGCAGTACTTC. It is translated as CASSYLGGGTFYEQYF.

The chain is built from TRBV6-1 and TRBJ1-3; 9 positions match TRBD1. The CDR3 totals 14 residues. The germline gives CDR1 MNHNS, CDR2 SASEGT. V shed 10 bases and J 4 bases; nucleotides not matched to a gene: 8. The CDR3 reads CAKTGGQGGNTIYF. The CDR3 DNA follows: TGTGCCAAAACGGGGGGACAGGGAGGAAACACCATATATTTT.

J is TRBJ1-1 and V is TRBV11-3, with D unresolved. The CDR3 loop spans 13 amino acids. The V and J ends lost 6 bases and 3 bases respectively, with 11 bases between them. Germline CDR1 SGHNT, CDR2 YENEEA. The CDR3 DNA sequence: TGTGCCAGCAGTTCCACCAGATACACTGAAGCTTTCTTT. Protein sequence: CASSSTRYTEAFF. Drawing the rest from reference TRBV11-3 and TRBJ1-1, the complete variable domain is EAGVVQSPRYKIIEKKQPVAFWCNPISGHNTLYWYLQNLGQGPELLIRYENEEAVDDSQLPKDRFSAERLKGVDSTLKIQPAELGDSAVYLCASSSTRYTEAFFGQGTRLTVV.

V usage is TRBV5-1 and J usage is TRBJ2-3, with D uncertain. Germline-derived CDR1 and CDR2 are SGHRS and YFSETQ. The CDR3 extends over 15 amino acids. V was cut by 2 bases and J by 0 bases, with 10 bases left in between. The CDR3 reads CASSLARVSTDTQYF. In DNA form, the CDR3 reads TGCGCCAGCAGCTTAGCCAGAGTTAGCACAGATACGCAGTATTTT.